The rows below give T cell receptor beta chains drawn from one sample of a study of human T cells and chemical hapten exposure. A single record per CDR3 protein comes from TCRdb applying MiXCR to the RACE reads. The table has 180,000 or so distinct CDR3 sequences, 14% seen once. The material sequenced was whole blood, taken in connection with sensitization to the hapten diphenylcyclopropenone (DPC). Source of these receptors: a woman aged 25 to 45 with alopecia areata. Some clones in this sample may be carry-over from other donors' samples. Each CDR3 is given with its conserved first and last residue. Each record gives: clone size, D gene, J gene, V gene, CDR3 protein, CDR3 DNA. D genes are given only for firm matches. Clone size, where shown, is once, few, many, or a class for clones that have expanded.

clone_size: many
d_call: .
j_call: TRBJ2-7
v_call: TRBV3-1
cdr3_aa: CASSRQRSYEQYF
cdr3_nt: TGTGCCAGCAGCCGCCAACGCTCCTACGAGCAGTACTTC

clone_size: many
d_call: TRBD1
j_call: TRBJ1-1
v_call: TRBV18
cdr3_aa: CASSPPTGFGEEAFF
cdr3_nt: TGTGCCAGCTCACCCCCGACAGGGTTCGGCGAAGAAGCTTTCTTT

clone_size: many
d_call: .
j_call: TRBJ2-4
v_call: TRBV11-3
cdr3_aa: CASSSQEGGGDIQYF
cdr3_nt: TGTGCCAGCAGCTCCCAAGAAGGTGGAGGGGACATTCAGTACTTC

clone_size: many
d_call: .
j_call: TRBJ2-7
v_call: TRBV7-2
cdr3_aa: CASSPAQSTTYEQYF
cdr3_nt: TGTGCCAGCAGCCCCGCCCAATCCACAACCTACGAGCAGTACTTC

clone_size: .
d_call: .
j_call: TRBJ2-4
v_call: TRBV7-9
cdr3_aa: CASSPRGGRNIQYF
cdr3_nt: TGTGCCAGCAGTCCCCGCGGAGGGAGAAACATTCAGTACTTC

clone_size: .
d_call: .
j_call: TRBJ2-5
v_call: TRBV9
cdr3_aa: CASSATPSGRQTQYF
cdr3_nt: TGTGCCAGCAGCGCGACACCTTCGGGACGCCAGACCCAGTACTTC

clone_size: once
d_call: TRBD1
j_call: TRBJ1-2
v_call: TRBV29-1
cdr3_aa: CSGATGRTPFDYGYTF
cdr3_nt: TGCAGCGGAGCGACAGGGCGCACTCCCTTCGACTATGGCTACACCTTC

clone_size: .
d_call: TRBD2
j_call: TRBJ2-5
v_call: TRBV10-2
cdr3_aa: CASSVLAGREETQYF
cdr3_nt: TGCGCCAGCAGTGTCCTAGCGGGGCGTGAAGAGACCCAGTACTTC

clone_size: .
d_call: .
j_call: TRBJ2-5
v_call: TRBV20-1
cdr3_aa: CSVKTVLGEETQYF
cdr3_nt: TGCAGTGTTAAGACTGTCTTAGGAGAAGAGACCCAGTACTTC

clone_size: .
d_call: .
j_call: TRBJ1-1
v_call: TRBV7-9
cdr3_aa: CASSLWDFNTEAFF
cdr3_nt: TGTGCCAGCAGCTTATGGGACTTCAACACTGAAGCTTTCTTT

clone_size: many
d_call: TRBD1
j_call: TRBJ2-7
v_call: TRBV20-1
cdr3_aa: CSATGTGYEQYF
cdr3_nt: TGCAGTGCTACCGGGACAGGGTACGAGCAGTACTTC

clone_size: .
d_call: .
j_call: TRBJ1-2
v_call: TRBV19
cdr3_aa: CASMAPVDSNYGYTF
cdr3_nt: TGTGCCAGTATGGCCCCCGTGGACTCAAACTATGGCTACACCTTC

clone_size: .
d_call: TRBD1
j_call: TRBJ1-4
v_call: TRBV7-9
cdr3_aa: CASSRQGGEKLFF
cdr3_nt: TGTGCCAGCAGCCGACAGGGAGGAGAAAAACTGTTTTTT

clone_size: .
d_call: .
j_call: TRBJ1-6
v_call: TRBV14
cdr3_aa: CASSPGRTNSPLHF
cdr3_nt: TGTGCCAGCAGCCCCGGACGGACTAATTCACCCCTCCACTTT

clone_size: few
d_call: .
j_call: TRBJ2-3
v_call: TRBV7-9
cdr3_aa: CASSPPRLVLEQYF
cdr3_nt: TGTGCCAGCAGCCCTCCTAGACTAGTATTGGAGCAGTATTTT

clone_size: .
d_call: .
j_call: TRBJ1-6
v_call: TRBV15
cdr3_aa: CATSRDFNPLHF
cdr3_nt: TGTGCCACCAGCAGAGATTTTAATCCCCTCCACTTT

clone_size: few
d_call: .
j_call: TRBJ2-2
v_call: TRBV7-9
cdr3_aa: CASNPNRDAGELFF
cdr3_nt: TGTGCCAGCAATCCGAACAGGGACGCCGGGGAGCTGTTTTTT

clone_size: .
d_call: TRBD1
j_call: TRBJ2-7
v_call: TRBV2
cdr3_aa: CASSPILTGGYEQYF
cdr3_nt: TGTGCCAGCAGTCCAATCCTGACAGGGGGCTACGAGCAGTACTTC

clone_size: few
d_call: .
j_call: TRBJ1-2
v_call: TRBV5-6
cdr3_aa: CASSLTGGSGYTF
cdr3_nt: TGTGCCAGCAGCTTGACGGGAGGAAGTGGCTACACCTTC

clone_size: few
d_call: .
j_call: TRBJ1-1
v_call: TRBV4-3
cdr3_aa: CASSQELGNTEAFF
cdr3_nt: TGCGCCAGCAGCCAAGAGCTCGGGAACACTGAAGCTTTCTTT

clone_size: .
d_call: .
j_call: TRBJ2-2
v_call: TRBV4-3
cdr3_aa: CASSQESPSATNTGELFF
cdr3_nt: TGCGCCAGCAGCCAAGAAAGCCCCTCGGCGACGAACACCGGGGAGCTGTTTTTT

clone_size: .
d_call: .
j_call: TRBJ1-1
v_call: TRBV29-1
cdr3_aa: CSVEPNTEAFF
cdr3_nt: TGCAGCGTTGAACCTAACACTGAAGCTTTCTTT

clone_size: .
d_call: TRBD1
j_call: TRBJ2-5
v_call: TRBV28
cdr3_aa: CASMTGGETQYF
cdr3_nt: TGTGCCAGCATGACAGGGGGGGAGACCCAGTACTTC

clone_size: .
d_call: TRBD2
j_call: TRBJ2-1
v_call: TRBV28
cdr3_aa: CASSFATGGPNEQFF
cdr3_nt: TGTGCCAGCAGTTTTGCAACGGGAGGGCCCAATGAGCAGTTCTTC

clone_size: few
d_call: .
j_call: TRBJ2-5
v_call: TRBV7-2
cdr3_aa: CASSSSPRLVQETQYF
cdr3_nt: TGTGCCAGCAGCTCCTCTCCACGACTAGTTCAAGAGACCCAGTACTTC

clone_size: many
d_call: .
j_call: TRBJ1-1
v_call: TRBV12-3/TRBV12-4
cdr3_aa: CASSLLRTEAFF
cdr3_nt: TGTGCCAGCAGTTTACTTAGGACTGAAGCTTTCTTT

clone_size: few
d_call: .
j_call: TRBJ2-1
v_call: TRBV5-1
cdr3_aa: CASSLGQLNEQFF
cdr3_nt: TGCGCCAGCAGCTTGGGGCAGCTCAATGAGCAGTTCTTC

clone_size: .
d_call: TRBD1
j_call: TRBJ2-7
v_call: TRBV28
cdr3_aa: CASSLSDRGLNEQYF
cdr3_nt: TGTGCCAGCAGTTTATCCGACAGGGGGCTTAACGAGCAGTACTTC

clone_size: .
d_call: TRBD1
j_call: TRBJ2-2
v_call: TRBV24-1
cdr3_aa: CATSDFGQGSTGELFF
cdr3_nt: TGTGCCACCAGTGATTTCGGACAGGGGAGCACCGGGGAGCTGTTTTTT

clone_size: .
d_call: TRBD1
j_call: TRBJ2-7
v_call: TRBV11-3
cdr3_aa: CASSFGQGADEQYF
cdr3_nt: TGTGCCAGCAGCTTCGGACAGGGGGCAGACGAGCAGTACTTC

clone_size: .
d_call: .
j_call: TRBJ2-1
v_call: TRBV11-2
cdr3_aa: CASSLVLRRGTDEQFF
cdr3_nt: TGTGCCAGCAGCTTAGTTCTTCGACGGGGGACGGATGAGCAGTTCTTC

clone_size: many
d_call: .
j_call: TRBJ2-1
v_call: TRBV2
cdr3_aa: CASSDRGGIRNEQFF
cdr3_nt: TGTGCCAGCAGTGATCGTGGGGGGATAAGAAATGAGCAGTTCTTC

clone_size: .
d_call: .
j_call: TRBJ1-2
v_call: TRBV11-2
cdr3_aa: CASRSQGIEGYTF
cdr3_nt: TGTGCCAGCAGGTCCCAGGGAATTGAGGGCTACACCTTC

clone_size: few
d_call: .
j_call: TRBJ2-6
v_call: TRBV18
cdr3_aa: CASSLSNSGANVLTF
cdr3_nt: TGTGCCAGCTCCCTTTCCAACTCTGGGGCCAACGTCCTGACTTTC

clone_size: few
d_call: .
j_call: TRBJ2-2
v_call: TRBV12-3/TRBV12-4
cdr3_aa: CASSLTGEYDANTGELFF
cdr3_nt: TGTGCCAGCAGTTTAACGGGGGAGTACGACGCGAACACCGGGGAGCTGTTTTTT

clone_size: once
d_call: .
j_call: TRBJ2-3
v_call: TRBV20-1
cdr3_aa: CSATPAGQGPRDTQYF
cdr3_nt: TGCAGTGCAACACCAGCGGGGCAGGGGCCCAGAGATACGCAGTATTTT

clone_size: few
d_call: .
j_call: TRBJ1-4
v_call: TRBV28
cdr3_aa: CASSSATNEKLFF
cdr3_nt: TGTGCCAGCAGTTCTGCAACTAATGAAAAACTGTTTTTT

clone_size: few
d_call: TRBD1
j_call: TRBJ1-6
v_call: TRBV6-4
cdr3_aa: CASSETGANSPLHF
cdr3_nt: TGTGCCAGCAGTGAGACAGGGGCTAATTCACCCCTCCACTTT

clone_size: .
d_call: TRBD1
j_call: TRBJ1-1
v_call: TRBV3-1
cdr3_aa: CASRYTGDTEAFF
cdr3_nt: TGTGCCAGCAGGTATACAGGGGACACTGAAGCTTTCTTT

clone_size: .
d_call: .
j_call: TRBJ1-3
v_call: TRBV5-1
cdr3_aa: CASSEGGSGNTIYF
cdr3_nt: TGCGCCAGCAGCGAGGGGGGCTCTGGAAACACCATATATTTT

clone_size: few
d_call: TRBD2
j_call: TRBJ2-1
v_call: TRBV20-1
cdr3_aa: CSARFELAGDNEQFF
cdr3_nt: TGCAGTGCTAGATTCGAACTAGCGGGGGACAATGAGCAGTTCTTC